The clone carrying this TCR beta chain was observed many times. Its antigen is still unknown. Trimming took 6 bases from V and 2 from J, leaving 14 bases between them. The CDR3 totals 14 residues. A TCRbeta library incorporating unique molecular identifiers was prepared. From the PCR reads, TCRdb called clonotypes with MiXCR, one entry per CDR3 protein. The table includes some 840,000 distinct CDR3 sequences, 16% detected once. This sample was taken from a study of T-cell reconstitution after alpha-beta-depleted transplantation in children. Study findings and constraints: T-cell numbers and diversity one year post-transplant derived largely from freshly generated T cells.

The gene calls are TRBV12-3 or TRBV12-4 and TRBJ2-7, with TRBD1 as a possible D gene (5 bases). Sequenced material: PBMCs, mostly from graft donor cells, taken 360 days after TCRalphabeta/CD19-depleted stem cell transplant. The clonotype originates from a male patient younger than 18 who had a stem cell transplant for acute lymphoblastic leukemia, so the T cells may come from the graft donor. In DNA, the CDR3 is TGTGCCAGCAGACCCCTCGACAGTACCTACGAGCAGTACTTC. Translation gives CASRPLDSTYEQYF.